This TCR beta chain was observed in a study of control samples from healthy donors and cancer patients. TCRdb's table, derived via immunoSEQ multiplex PCR, lists solely in-frame clones and lacks some. The profile covers more than 150,000 clones, with about 93% appearing a single time and 0.65% to 0.85% taken by the ten largest. This CDR3 is built from 11 residues. The V gene's germline CDR1 is SEHNR and CDR2 FQNEAQ (reference sequence). V was shortened by 5 bases and J by 7 bases, with 8 bases between the two germline ends. The sequencing input was blood. This receptor was taken from a woman in her thirties in good health. The chain employs TRBV7-9 and TRBJ1-1; D not certain. The CDR3 DNA reads as TGTGCCAGCAGCGCCGAAATTGAAGCTTTCTTT. Residues: CASSAEIEAFF.